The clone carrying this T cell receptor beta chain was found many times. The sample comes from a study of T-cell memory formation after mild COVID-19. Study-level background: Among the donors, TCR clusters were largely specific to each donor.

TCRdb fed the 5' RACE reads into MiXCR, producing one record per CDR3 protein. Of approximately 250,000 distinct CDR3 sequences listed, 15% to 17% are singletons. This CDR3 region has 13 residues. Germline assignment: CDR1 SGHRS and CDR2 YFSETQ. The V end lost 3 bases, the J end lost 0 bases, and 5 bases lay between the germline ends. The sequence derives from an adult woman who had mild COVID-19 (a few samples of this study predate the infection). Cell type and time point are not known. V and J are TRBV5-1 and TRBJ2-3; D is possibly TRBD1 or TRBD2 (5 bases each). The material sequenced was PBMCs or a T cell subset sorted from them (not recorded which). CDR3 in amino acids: CASSWDSTDTQYF. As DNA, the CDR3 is TGCGCCAGCAGCTGGGACAGCACAGATACGCAGTATTTT. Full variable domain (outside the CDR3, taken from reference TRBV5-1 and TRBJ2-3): KAGVTQTPRYLIKTRGQQVTLSCSPISGHRSVSWYQQTPGQGLQFLFEYFSETQRNKGNFPGRFSGRQFSNSRSEMNVSTLELGDSALYLCASSWDSTDTQYFGPGTRLTVL.